A selection of T cell receptor beta chains follows, all from one sample in a study of OX40 agonist ivuxolimab in advanced cancers. Clones were read by immunoSEQ multiplex PCR, and TCRdb kept only the in-frame ones, dropping some. Among around 53,000 clones listed, 85% were seen once. Sequences were derived from CD4+ or CD8+ T cells sorted from blood, sampled in a trial of the OX40 agonist ivuxolimab. These receptor sequences come from an adult with an advanced solid tumor such as melanoma, head and neck, liver or kidney cancer. The CDR3 runs from the conserved cysteine through the conserved F or W. Fields, in order: J gene, V gene, D gene, clone size, CDR3 protein, CDR3 DNA. A D gene is named only where the DNA matches it firmly. Rows may omit the clone size; those that give it use once, few, many or a size class.

TRBJ2-3,TRBV6-5,.,.,CASSYSRSSTDTQYF,TGTGCCAGCAGTTACTCGAGGTCCTCTACCGATACGCAGTATTTT
TRBJ1-3,TRBV19,.,.,CASSPRQGSTIYF,TGTGCCAGTAGTCCCCGACAAGGAAGCACCATATATTTT
TRBJ2-3,TRBV19,TRBD1,.,CASSIRDRGYTDTQYF,TGTGCCAGTAGTATCCGGGACAGGGGATATACAGATACGCAGTATTTT
TRBJ1-3,TRBV9,.,.,CASSTFATERSGNTIYF,TGTGCCAGCAGCACCTTCGCGACAGAACGCTCTGGAAACACCATATATTTT
TRBJ1-2,TRBV6-6,TRBD1,.,CASSYSDRDSGYTF,TGTGCCAGCAGTTACTCGGACAGGGACTCGGGCTACACCTTC
TRBJ2-1,TRBV5-1,TRBD1,few,CASSPEGQTRDEQFF,TGCGCCAGCAGCCCAGAGGGACAGACAAGGGATGAGCAGTTCTTC
TRBJ2-7,TRBV19,TRBD1,.,CASSTQGATYEQYF,TGTGCCAGTAGTACACAGGGGGCCACCTACGAGCAGTACTTC
TRBJ1-6,TRBV6-1,.,once,CASLSRNSPLHF,TGTGCCAGCCTCTCTAGGAATTCACCCCTCCACTTT
TRBJ1-5,TRBV4-1,.,once,CASSQSQKLNQPQHF,TGCGCCAGCAGCCAGTCACAGAAGTTGAATCAGCCCCAGCATTTT
TRBJ2-7,TRBV2,.,.,CASTRVGEQYF,TGTGCCAGCACTAGGGTAGGTGAGCAGTACTTC
TRBJ2-5,TRBV4-2,TRBD2,.,CASSQEGWLAGGQETQYF,TGTGCCAGCAGCCAAGAAGGGTGGCTAGCGGGGGGACAAGAGACCCAGTACTTC
TRBJ2-4,TRBV5-6,.,once,CASSLAGSGNIQYF,TGTGCCAGCAGCTTGGCGGGTAGTGGAAACATTCAGTACTTC
TRBJ2-1,TRBV7-6,.,.,CASSLDTSPYNEQFF,TGTGCCAGCAGCTTAGACACTAGTCCATACAATGAGCAGTTCTTC
TRBJ2-1,TRBV7-2,TRBD1,.,CASSYHRGVYNEQFF,TGTGCCAGCAGCTATCACAGGGGGGTCTACAATGAGCAGTTCTTC
TRBJ2-7,TRBV5-5,TRBD1,.,CASSGGDRDYEQYF,TGTGCCAGCAGCGGAGGGGACAGGGACTACGAGCAGTACTTC
TRBJ1-2,TRBV29-1,.,.,CSVKMGGGYTF,TGCAGCGTTAAAATGGGGGGTGGCTACACCTTC
TRBJ2-3,TRBV7-3,.,.,CASSLTVESTDTQYF,TGTGCCAGCAGCTTAACGGTGGAAAGCACAGATACGCAGTATTTT
TRBJ2-1,TRBV9,.,.,CASSPDSWQSNEQFF,TGTGCCAGCAGCCCCGATTCGTGGCAGTCAAATGAGCAGTTCTTC
TRBJ1-4,TRBV30,.,few,CAWRAPRGATNEKLFF,TGTGCCTGGAGGGCCCCGCGGGGGGCAACTAATGAAAAACTGTTTTTT
TRBJ1-2,TRBV2,TRBD1,once,CASSPLSGGYGYTF,TGTGCCAGCAGTCCCCTCTCAGGGGGCTATGGCTACACCTTC
TRBJ2-7,TRBV7-2,.,.,CASSLHYEQYF,TGTGCCAGCAGCTTACACTACGAGCAGTACTTC
TRBJ2-5,TRBV5-6,.,.,CASSWRAGQETQYF,TGTGCCAGCAGCTGGCGGGCAGGACAAGAGACCCAGTACTTC
TRBJ1-4,TRBV6-1,.,.,CASSDFDRVVNEKLFF,TGTGCCAGCAGTGATTTTGACAGAGTAGTTAATGAAAAACTGTTTTTT
TRBJ2-7,TRBV11-2,.,.,CASSLTPDGSYEQYF,TGTGCCAGCAGCTTAACGCCCGACGGTTCCTACGAGCAGTACTTC
TRBJ2-3,TRBV27,TRBD1,.,CASSQGTGPTDTQYF,TGTGCCAGCAGCCAAGGGACAGGGCCCACAGATACGCAGTATTTT
TRBJ2-1,TRBV5-6,TRBD1,.,CASSFRTGVYNEQFF,TGTGCCAGCAGCTTTCGGACAGGGGTTTACAATGAGCAGTTCTTC
TRBJ2-4,TRBV19,TRBD2,.,CASTIGGGYWREGPNIQYF,TGTGCCAGTACCATAGGAGGGGGCTATTGGCGGGAGGGCCCGAACATTCAGTACTTC
TRBJ1-6,TRBV11-3,.,.,CASTKYGQGDSPLHF,TGTGCCAGCACCAAATACGGGCAGGGAGATTCACCCCTCCACTTT
TRBJ2-6,TRBV2,.,few,CASSRGQTSGANVLTF,TGTGCCAGCAGTCGAGGACAGACCTCTGGGGCCAACGTCCTGACTTTC
TRBJ2-2,TRBV4-1,.,.,CASSQDGLGRGKKTGELFF,TGCGCCAGCAGCCAAGATGGTCTCGGGCGGGGAAAGAAAACCGGGGAGCTGTTTTTT
TRBJ2-7,TRBV30,.,.,CAWSPIGGSYEQYF,TGTGCCTGGAGTCCAATAGGAGGGTCCTACGAGCAGTACTTC
TRBJ1-1,TRBV14,.,.,CASRKGEMNTEAFF,TGTGCCAGCAGGAAGGGGGAAATGAACACTGAAGCTTTCTTT
TRBJ2-3,TRBV5-4,TRBD2,.,CASSPLAGGDTQYF,TGTGCCAGCAGCCCGTTAGCGGGAGGGGATACGCAGTATTTT
TRBJ2-1,TRBV5-5,.,.,CASSLARFGGTEQFF,TGTGCCAGCAGCTTGGCCCGCTTCGGGGGTACAGAGCAGTTCTTC
TRBJ1-5,TRBV19,.,.,CASRAVSNQPQHF,TGTGCCAGTAGGGCCGTTAGCAATCAGCCCCAGCATTTT
TRBJ2-7,TRBV11-2,TRBD2,.,CASSTTSGRAYEQYF,TGTGCCAGCAGCACCACTAGCGGGAGGGCCTACGAGCAGTACTTC
TRBJ1-5,TRBV15,.,few,CATSRESAGDSNQPQHF,TGTGCCACCAGCAGAGAATCCGCAGGTGATAGCAATCAGCCCCAGCATTTT
TRBJ1-4,TRBV5-5,TRBD1,.,CASSLEGARGEKLSF,TGTGCCAGCAGCTTGGAGGGGGCGCGGGGCGAAAAACTGTCTTTT
TRBJ1-5,TRBV6-1,.,once,CASSEAQGVGQPQHF,TGTGCCAGCAGTGAAGCGCAAGGGGTAGGTCAGCCCCAGCATTTT
TRBJ2-2,TRBV6-5,TRBD2,.,CASSRLADFTGELFF,TGTGCCAGCAGTAGACTAGCGGATTTCACCGGGGAGCTGTTTTTT
TRBJ1-3,TRBV7-6,.,.,CASSRTSPGPGNGNTIYF,TGTGCCAGCAGCCGTACCAGTCCGGGGCCCGGGAATGGAAACACCATATATTTT
TRBJ1-1,TRBV4-1,.,.,CASSQGKGPSNTEAFF,TGCGCCAGCAGCCAAGGAAAGGGGCCGTCGAACACTGAAGCTTTCTTT
TRBJ1-5,TRBV7-2,.,.,CASSLGQSYQPQHF,TGTGCCAGCAGCTTAGGACAGTCCTATCAGCCCCAGCATTTT
TRBJ2-4,TRBV5-4,TRBD2,.,CASSLGTSGRAKNIQYF,TGTGCCAGCAGCTTGGGGACTAGCGGCAGAGCCAAAAACATTCAGTACTTC
TRBJ1-2,TRBV6-5,.,.,CASSIWDYGYTF,TGTGCCAGCAGTATCTGGGACTATGGCTACACCTTC
TRBJ1-2,TRBV7-2,.,.,CASSSYTNYGYTF,TGTGCCAGCAGCTCCTATACTAACTATGGCTACACCTTC
TRBJ2-3,TRBV11-1,.,.,CASSPSEYTDTQYF,TGTGCCAGCAGCCCCTCAGAATACACAGATACGCAGTATTTT
TRBJ1-4,TRBV30,TRBD1,.,CAWSGGQGNEKLFF,TGTGCCTGGAGTGGCGGACAGGGGAATGAAAAACTGTTTTTT
TRBJ2-5,TRBV7-9,TRBD1,.,CASSWTGGQETQYF,TGTGCCAGCAGTTGGACAGGGGGCCAGGAGACCCAGTACTTC
TRBJ2-7,TRBV11-2,TRBD1,.,CASSLLQGNEQYF,TGTGCCAGCAGCTTATTACAGGGGAACGAGCAGTACTTC
TRBJ2-3,TRBV6-6,.,.,CASSYIDTQYF,TGTGCCAGCAGTTACATAGATACGCAGTATTTT
TRBJ2-1,TRBV7-8,.,.,CASSSVKGRGIPYNEQFF,TGTGCCAGCAGCTCGGTGAAGGGGCGCGGGATCCCCTACAATGAGCAGTTCTTC
TRBJ2-5,TRBV11-2,.,.,CASNRWGEGETQYF,TGTGCCAGCAACCGATGGGGTGAGGGAGAGACCCAGTACTTC
TRBJ1-2,TRBV6-6,.,.,CASSPAVGNYGYTF,TGTGCCAGCAGTCCCGCAGTGGGAAACTATGGCTACACCTTC
TRBJ2-1,TRBV12-5,TRBD1,.,CASGPGQSSYNEQFF,TGTGCTAGTGGCCCGGGACAGAGCTCCTACAATGAGCAGTTCTTC
TRBJ2-7,TRBV11-2,.,.,CASSPRQLYEQYF,TGTGCCAGCAGCCCCCGACAGCTCTACGAGCAGTACTTC